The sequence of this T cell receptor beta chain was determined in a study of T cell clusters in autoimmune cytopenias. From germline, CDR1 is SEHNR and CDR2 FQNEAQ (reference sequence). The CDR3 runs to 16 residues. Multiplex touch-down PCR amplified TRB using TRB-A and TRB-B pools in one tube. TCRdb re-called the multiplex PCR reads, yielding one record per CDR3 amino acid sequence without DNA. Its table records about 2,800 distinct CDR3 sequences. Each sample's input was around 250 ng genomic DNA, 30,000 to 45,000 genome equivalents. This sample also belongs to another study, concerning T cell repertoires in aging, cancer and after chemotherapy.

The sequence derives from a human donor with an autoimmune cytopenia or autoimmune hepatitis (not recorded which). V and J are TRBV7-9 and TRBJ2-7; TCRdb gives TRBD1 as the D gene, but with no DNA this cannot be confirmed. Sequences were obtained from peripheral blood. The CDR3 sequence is CASSLVVTGGAWEQYF.